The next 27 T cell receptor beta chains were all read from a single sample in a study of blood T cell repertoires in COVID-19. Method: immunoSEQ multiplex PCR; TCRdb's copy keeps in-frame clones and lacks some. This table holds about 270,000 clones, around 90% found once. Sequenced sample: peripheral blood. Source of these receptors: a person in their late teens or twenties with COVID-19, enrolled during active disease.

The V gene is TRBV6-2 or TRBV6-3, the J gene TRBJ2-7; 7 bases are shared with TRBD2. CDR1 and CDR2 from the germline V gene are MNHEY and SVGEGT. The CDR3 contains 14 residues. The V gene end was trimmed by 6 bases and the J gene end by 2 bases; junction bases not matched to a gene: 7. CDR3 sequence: CASRYARGAYEQYF. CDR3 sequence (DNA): TGTGCCAGCAGGTACGCACGGGGGGCCTACGAGCAGTACTTC.

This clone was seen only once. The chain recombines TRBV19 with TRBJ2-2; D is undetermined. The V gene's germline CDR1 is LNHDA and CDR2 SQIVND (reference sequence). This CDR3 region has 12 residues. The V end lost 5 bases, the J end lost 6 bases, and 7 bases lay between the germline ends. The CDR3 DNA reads TGTGCCAGTAGTCCTACTCCCGGGGAGCTGTTTTTT. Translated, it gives CASSPTPGELFF.

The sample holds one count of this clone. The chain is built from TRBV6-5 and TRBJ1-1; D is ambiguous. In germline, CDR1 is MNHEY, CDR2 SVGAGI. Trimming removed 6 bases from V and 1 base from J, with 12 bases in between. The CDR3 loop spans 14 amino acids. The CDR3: CASRNRGSNTEAFF. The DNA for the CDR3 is TGTGCCAGCAGAAACCGGGGATCGAACACTGAAGCTTTCTTT.

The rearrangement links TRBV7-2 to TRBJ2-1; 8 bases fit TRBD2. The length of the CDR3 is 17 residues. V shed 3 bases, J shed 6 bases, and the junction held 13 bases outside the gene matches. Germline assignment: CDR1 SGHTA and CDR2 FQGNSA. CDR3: CASSLSWREEGVNEQFF. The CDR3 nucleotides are TGTGCCAGCAGCTTGTCCTGGCGGGAGGAGGGGGTCAATGAGCAGTTCTTC.

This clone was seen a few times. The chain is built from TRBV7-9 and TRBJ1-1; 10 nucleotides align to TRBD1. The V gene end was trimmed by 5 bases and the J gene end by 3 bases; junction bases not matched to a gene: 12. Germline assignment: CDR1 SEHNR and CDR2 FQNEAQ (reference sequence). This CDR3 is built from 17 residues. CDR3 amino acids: CASSLRQGAKGDTEAFF. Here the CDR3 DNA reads TGTGCCAGCAGCCTCCGACAGGGGGCGAAGGGTGACACTGAAGCTTTCTTT.

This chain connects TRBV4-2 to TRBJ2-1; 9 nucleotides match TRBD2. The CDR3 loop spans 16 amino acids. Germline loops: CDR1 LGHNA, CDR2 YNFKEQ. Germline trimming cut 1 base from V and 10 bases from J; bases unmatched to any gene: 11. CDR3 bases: TGTGCCAGCAGCCAAGCCCCCCAGCGGGAGGAGCAGGAGCAGTTCTTC. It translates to CASSQAPQREEQEQFF.

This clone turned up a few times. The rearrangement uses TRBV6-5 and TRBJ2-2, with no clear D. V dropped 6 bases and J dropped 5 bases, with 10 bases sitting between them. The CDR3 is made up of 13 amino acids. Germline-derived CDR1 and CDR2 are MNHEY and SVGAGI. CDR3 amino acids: CASRRDGTGELFF. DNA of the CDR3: TGTGCCAGCAGGCGAGACGGGACCGGGGAGCTGTTTTTT.

CDR3 nucleotides: TGCGCCAGCAGCTTGGCGGGAACAGGGGGTAATGAGCAGTTCTTC. As protein: CASSLAGTGGNEQFF. The chain links TRBV5-1 to TRBJ2-1; TRBD1 agrees at 8 bases. There are 15 residues in the CDR3. The V gene end was trimmed by 0 bases and the J gene end by 7 bases; junction bases not matched to a gene: 6. Germline loops: CDR1 SGHRS, CDR2 YFSETQ.

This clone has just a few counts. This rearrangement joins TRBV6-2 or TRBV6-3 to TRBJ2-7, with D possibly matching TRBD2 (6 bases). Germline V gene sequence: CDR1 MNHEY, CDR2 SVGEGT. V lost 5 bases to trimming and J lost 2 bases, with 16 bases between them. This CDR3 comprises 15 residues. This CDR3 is CASSLFVGGTYEQYF. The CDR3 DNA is TGTGCCAGCAGTCTTTTCGTTGGGGGGACCTACGAGCAGTACTTC.

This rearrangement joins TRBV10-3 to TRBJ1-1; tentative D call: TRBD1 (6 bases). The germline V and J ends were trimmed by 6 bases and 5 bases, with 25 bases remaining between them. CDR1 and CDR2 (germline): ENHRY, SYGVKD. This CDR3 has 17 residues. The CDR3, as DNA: TGTGCCATCAGCCTAAAGCCGGGACACTCCTTCTTGACTGAAGCTTTCTTT. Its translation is CAISLKPGHSFLTEAFF.

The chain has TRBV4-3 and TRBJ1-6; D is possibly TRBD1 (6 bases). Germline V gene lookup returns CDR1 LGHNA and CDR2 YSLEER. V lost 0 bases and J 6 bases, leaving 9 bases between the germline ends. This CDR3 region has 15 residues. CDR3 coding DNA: TGCGCCAGCAGCCAAGATACAGGGCGTAATTCACCCCTCCACTTT. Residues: CASSQDTGRNSPLHF.

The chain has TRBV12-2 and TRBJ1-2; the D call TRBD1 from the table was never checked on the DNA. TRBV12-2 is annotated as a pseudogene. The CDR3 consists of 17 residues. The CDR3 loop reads CASRPPGTGAKNYGYTF. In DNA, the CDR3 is TGTGCAAGTCGCCCTCCCGGGACAGGGGCGAAAAACTATGGCTACACCTTC.

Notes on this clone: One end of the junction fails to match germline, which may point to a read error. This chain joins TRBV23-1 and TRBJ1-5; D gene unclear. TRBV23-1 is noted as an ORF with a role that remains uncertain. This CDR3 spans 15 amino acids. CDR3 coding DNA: TGCGCCAGCGGTCACGGATGGGCCCTCCATCAGCCCCAGCATTTT. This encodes CASGHGWALHQPQHF.

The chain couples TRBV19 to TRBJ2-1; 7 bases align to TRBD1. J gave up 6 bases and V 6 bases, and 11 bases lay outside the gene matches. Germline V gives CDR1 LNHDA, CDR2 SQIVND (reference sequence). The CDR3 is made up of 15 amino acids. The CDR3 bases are TGTGCCAGTAGGGATACAGGGGAAGGGGGCAATGAGCAGTTCTTC. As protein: CASRDTGEGGNEQFF.

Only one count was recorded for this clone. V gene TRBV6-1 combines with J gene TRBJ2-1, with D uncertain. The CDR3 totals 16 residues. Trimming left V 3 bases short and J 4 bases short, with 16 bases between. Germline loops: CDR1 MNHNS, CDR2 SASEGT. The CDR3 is CASSDLILSNYNEQFF. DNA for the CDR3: TGTGCCAGCAGTGATCTTATTTTGAGCAATTACAATGAGCAGTTCTTC.

This CDR3 reads CASSQGRRESTGELFF. The CDR3 nucleotides are TGTGCCAGCAGCCAAGGACGTCGGGAGAGCACCGGGGAGCTGTTTTTT. The genes are TRBV3-1 (or the pseudogene TRBV3-2) and TRBJ2-2, with D perhaps TRBD2 (6 bases). Germline V gene sequence: CDR1 LGHDT, CDR2 YNNKEL (reference sequence). The V end was cut by 1 base, the J end by 4 bases, with 13 bases between. CDR3 length: 16 amino acids.

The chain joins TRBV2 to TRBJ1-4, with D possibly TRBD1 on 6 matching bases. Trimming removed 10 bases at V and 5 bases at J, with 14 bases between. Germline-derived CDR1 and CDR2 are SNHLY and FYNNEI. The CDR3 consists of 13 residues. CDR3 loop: CAILDRSNEKLFF. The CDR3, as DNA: TGTGCCATCCTTGACAGGTCGAATGAAAAACTGTTTTTT.

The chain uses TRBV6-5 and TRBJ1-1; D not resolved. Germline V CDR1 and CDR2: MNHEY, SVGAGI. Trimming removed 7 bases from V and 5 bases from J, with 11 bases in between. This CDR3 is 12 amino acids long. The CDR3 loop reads CASNQRGTEAFF. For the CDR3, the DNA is TGTGCCAGCAATCAGCGTGGGACTGAAGCTTTCTTT.

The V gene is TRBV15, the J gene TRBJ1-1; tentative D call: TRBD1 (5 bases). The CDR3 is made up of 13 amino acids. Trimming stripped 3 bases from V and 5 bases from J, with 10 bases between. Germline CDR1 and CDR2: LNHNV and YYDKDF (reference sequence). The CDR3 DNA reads TGTGCCACCAGCAGGGCCCGGGGGACTGAAGCTTTCTTT. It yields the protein CATSRARGTEAFF.

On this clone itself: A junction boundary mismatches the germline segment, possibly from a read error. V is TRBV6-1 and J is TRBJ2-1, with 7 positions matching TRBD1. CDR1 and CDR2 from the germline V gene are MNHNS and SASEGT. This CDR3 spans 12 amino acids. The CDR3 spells CASSRDSNQQFF. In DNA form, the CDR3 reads TGTGCCAGCAGTCGGGACAGCAATCAGCAGTTCTTC.

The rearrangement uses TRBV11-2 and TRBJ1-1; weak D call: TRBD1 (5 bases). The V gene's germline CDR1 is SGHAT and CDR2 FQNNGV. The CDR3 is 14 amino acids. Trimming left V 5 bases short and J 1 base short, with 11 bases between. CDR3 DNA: TGTGCCAGCAGCCCGGGACTACCGAACACTGAAGCTTTCTTT. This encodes CASSPGLPNTEAFF.

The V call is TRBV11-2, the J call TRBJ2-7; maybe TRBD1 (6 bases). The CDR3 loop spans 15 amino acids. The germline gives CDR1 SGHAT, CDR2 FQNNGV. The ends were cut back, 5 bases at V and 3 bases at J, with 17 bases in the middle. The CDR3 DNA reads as TGTGCCAGCAGCCCCTCACAGGGAGCCCTCTACGAGCAGTACTTC. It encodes CASSPSQGALYEQYF.

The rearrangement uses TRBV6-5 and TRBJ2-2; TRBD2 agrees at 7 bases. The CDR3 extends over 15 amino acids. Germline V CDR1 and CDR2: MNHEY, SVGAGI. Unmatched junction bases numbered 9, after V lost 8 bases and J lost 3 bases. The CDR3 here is CASGRGGSYTGELFF. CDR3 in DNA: TGTGCCAGCGGGCGGGGAGGGTCGTACACCGGGGAGCTGTTTTTT.

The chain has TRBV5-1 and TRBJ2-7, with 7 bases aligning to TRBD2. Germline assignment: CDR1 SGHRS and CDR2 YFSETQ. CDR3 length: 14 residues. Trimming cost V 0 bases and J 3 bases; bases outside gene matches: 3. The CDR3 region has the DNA TGCGCCAGCAGCTTGGCCAGCGGGATCTACGAGCAGTACTTC. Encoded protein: CASSLASGIYEQYF.

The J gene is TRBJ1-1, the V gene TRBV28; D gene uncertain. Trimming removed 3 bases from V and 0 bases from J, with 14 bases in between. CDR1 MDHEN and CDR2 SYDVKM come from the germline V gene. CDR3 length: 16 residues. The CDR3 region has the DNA TGTGCCAGCAGTTTGGGGAGATTCTCCATGAACACTGAAGCTTTCTTT. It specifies CASSLGRFSMNTEAFF.

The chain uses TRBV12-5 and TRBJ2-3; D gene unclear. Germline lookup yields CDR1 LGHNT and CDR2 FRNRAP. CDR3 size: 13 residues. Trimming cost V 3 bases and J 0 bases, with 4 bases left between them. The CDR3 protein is CASGFGSTDTQYF. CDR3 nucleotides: TGTGCTAGTGGTTTCGGGAGCACAGATACGCAGTATTTT.

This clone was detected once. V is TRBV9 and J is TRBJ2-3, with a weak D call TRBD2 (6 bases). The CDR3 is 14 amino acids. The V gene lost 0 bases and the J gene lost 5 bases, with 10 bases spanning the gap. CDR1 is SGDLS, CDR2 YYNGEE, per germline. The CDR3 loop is CASSVGQGLDTQYF. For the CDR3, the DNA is TGTGCCAGCAGCGTAGGCCAGGGACTAGATACGCAGTATTTT.